The 11 T cell receptor beta chains below come from one sample, sequenced in a study of cytomegalovirus exposure and HLA in healthy donors. Use of 60 Vbeta and 13 Jbeta primers characterized the PCR. Measured with immunoSEQ multiplex PCR; TCRdb has only the in-frame clones, and not every one. This table holds 95,000 to 100,000 clones, around four fifths found once. The sequencing sample was made of PBMCs. These receptor sequences come from a man aged 40-49 years in good health and CMV-seronegative.

The chain joins TRBV19 to TRBJ2-1, with 9 bases lining up with TRBD2. CDR3 length: 18 residues. Losses at the gene ends were 3 bases for V and 10 bases for J; bases not matched to a gene: 19. Germline-derived CDR1 and CDR2 are LNHDA and SQIVND (reference sequence). As DNA, the CDR3 is TGTGCCAGTAGTATGGGCATGGCGAGGGGCGGGAGGGCCAGCGAGCAGTTCTTC. Encoded protein: CASSMGMARGGRASEQFF.

The rearrangement uses TRBV20-1 and TRBJ2-5; tentative D call: TRBD1 (6 bases). Germline V gene data show CDR1 as DFQATT and CDR2 as SNEGSKA (reference sequence). The CDR3 spans 11 residues. CDR3 residues: CSAQGQETQYF. CDR3 nucleotides: TGCAGCGCACAGGGCCAAGAGACCCAGTACTTC.

The rearrangement joins TRBV18 to TRBJ2-7, with TRBD2 identical over 7 bases. The CDR3 is 15 residues long. Germline CDR1 is KGHSH and CDR2 is LQKENI. The ends lost 3 bases at V and 5 bases at J; junction bases unmatched: 10. The CDR3 loop reads CASSPGGVLGNEQYF. The CDR3 DNA reads TGTGCCAGCTCACCGGGGGGGGTGCTTGGGAACGAGCAGTACTTC.

This chain links TRBV4-3 with TRBJ2-7; D is perhaps TRBD2 (5 bases). Looked up from germline, CDR1 is LGHNA and CDR2 is YSLEER. The CDR3 length is 15 residues. The germline V and J ends were trimmed by 3 bases and 3 bases, with 15 bases remaining between them. DNA for the CDR3: TGCGCCAGCAGCCAGTACCCTCGGGGTCACTACGAGCAGTACTTC. Amino acid sequence: CASSQYPRGHYEQYF.

This sequence joins TRBV5-6 and TRBJ1-6, with 7 bases aligning to TRBD1. After removal of 4 bases from V and 7 bases from J, the junction contained 14 bases not matched to a gene. The CDR3 length is 17 residues. Germline CDR1 reads SGHDT; CDR2 reads YYEEEE. CDR3 region: CASSPGGAGGKNSPLHF. As DNA, the CDR3 is TGTGCCAGCAGCCCGGGGGGGGCAGGGGGGAAGAATTCACCCCTCCACTTT.

The chain is built from TRBV6-5 and TRBJ1-2, with 11 bases aligning to TRBD1. The CDR3 totals 16 residues. V gave up 4 bases and J gave up 1 base; unmatched junction bases: 5. CDR1 and CDR2 (germline): MNHEY, SVGAGI. The CDR3 region is CASSSWTGGGNYGYTF. CDR3 in DNA: TGTGCCAGCAGTTCGTGGACAGGGGGCGGTAACTATGGCTACACCTTC.

The V and J genes are TRBV5-4 and TRBJ1-2; no clear D gene. The germline gives CDR1 SGHNT, CDR2 YYREEE (reference sequence). The CDR3 runs to 15 residues. Trimming removed 0 bases from V and 2 bases from J, with 11 bases in between. The CDR3 coding sequence is TGTGCCAGCAGCTTGGCACGCGGTGAGAACTATGGCTACACCTTC. As protein: CASSLARGENYGYTF. The whole variable domain, filled in from reference TRBV5-4 and TRBJ1-2, reads ETGVTQSPTHLIKTRGQQVTLRCSSQSGHNTVSWYQQALGQGPQFIFQYYREEENGRGNFPPRFSGLQFPNYSSELNVNALELDDSALYLCASSLARGENYGYTFGSGTRLTVV.

This clone was recorded a few times. This chain links TRBV28 with TRBJ2-5; D perhaps matches TRBD1 (6 bases). Trimming left V 3 bases short and J 2 bases short, with 13 bases between. CDR3 length: 15 residues. Germline V lookup: CDR1 MDHEN, CDR2 SYDVKM. The CDR3 loop reads CASSLLTGSQETQYF. The CDR3 DNA reads TGTGCCAGCAGTTTGTTAACAGGGTCACAAGAGACCCAGTACTTC.

The chain has TRBV10-3 and TRBJ2-5; 7 bases agree with TRBD1. The V gene's germline CDR1 is ENHRY and CDR2 SYGVKD. This CDR3 is 13 amino acids long. J lost 3 bases, V lost 4 bases, and 2 bases had no gene match. The CDR3 DNA reads as TGTGCCATCAGTGGTACAGGGGAAGAGACCCAGTACTTC. Its translation: CAISGTGEETQYF.

This clone was recorded a few times. The rearrangement uses TRBV9 and TRBJ2-2; 7 bases map to TRBD2. Germline assignment: CDR1 SGDLS and CDR2 YYNGEE. The CDR3 runs 14 residues. J lost 3 bases, V lost 5 bases, and 4 bases had no gene match. CDR3: CASSFAGDTGELFF. Written as DNA, the CDR3 is TGTGCCAGCAGTTTTGCGGGAGACACCGGGGAGCTGTTTTTT. The variable domain in full, completed from reference TRBV9 and TRBJ2-2, reads DSGVTQTPKHLITATGQRVTLRCSPRSGDLSVYWYQQSLDQGLQFLIQYYNGEERAKGNILERFSAQQFPDLHSELNLSSLELGDSALYFCASSFAGDTGELFFGEGSRLTVL.

For the CDR3, the DNA is TGTGCCAGCAGCTTAGGACAGGGCTCTGAAGCTTTCTTT. Its protein product is CASSLGQGSEAFF. The chain links TRBV5-4 to TRBJ1-1; 8 bases agree with TRBD1. The junction had 3 bases not matched to a gene; V was cut back by 2 bases and J by 6 bases. Germline CDR1 reads SGHNT; CDR2 reads YYREEE (reference sequence). The CDR3 extends over 13 amino acids.